This T cell receptor beta chain is drawn from a study of blood T cell repertoires in COVID-19. Overall study: Samples taken during acute and convalescent COVID-19 were collected in the United States, Italy and Spain. T cells, B-cell-depleted T cells, or PBMCs supplied cDNA or gDNA.

This CDR3 has 16 amino acids. Trimming at V came to 6 bases and at J to 5 bases, leaving 13 bases not matched to a gene. CDR1 KGHSH and CDR2 LQKENI come from the germline V gene. Authors' data handling: Estimated nucleated cell counts came from reference gene primer amplification. Libraries were prepared by immunoSEQ multiplex PCR; TCRdb keeps only in-frame clonotypes and omits some of them. V and J calls and clone size follow that table, whereas D and trimming were derived from the DNA. There are some 200,000 clones in the sample; approximately 80% occur only once, and roughly 11% lies in the top ten. A Seattle source enrolled patients during active infection and followed them longitudinally. In its sample, this clone was seen once.

Sequenced sample: peripheral blood. The source of this sequence is a woman aged 40 to 49 with COVID-19, enrolled during active disease. This chain links TRBV18 with TRBJ2-3, with 8 bases aligning to TRBD1. CDR3 residues: CASSPTRGRGQDTQYF. The CDR3, as DNA: TGTGCCAGCTCTCCGACCAGGGGCAGGGGGCAAGATACGCAGTATTTT.